The sample holds many counts of the clone carrying this T cell receptor (beta chain). Construction of TCR beta libraries relied on iRepertoire HTBI primers and on Arm-PCR targeting CDR3 regions. TCRdb re-called the multiplex PCR reads through MiXCR, storing one row per CDR3 protein. The data hold around 340,000 distinct CDR3 sequences, with about 20% observed a single time. This CDR3 is built from 16 residues. Losses at the gene ends were 3 bases for V and 4 bases for J; bases not matched to a gene: 8. This sample was taken from a study of regulatory T cells in long-lasting Graves disease. Time point noted: persistent/refractory GD, antithyroid drugs over 5 years with positive TRAb. The TCR library was made from RNA extracted from PBMCs. Each of the patients was recruited from an endocrinology department situated in Xi'an, China.

J is TRBJ1-1 and V is TRBV12-3 or TRBV12-4; TRBD1 agrees at 10 bases. The TCR originated in a female donor with Graves disease. Specimen: peripheral blood mononuclear cells (PBMCs), collected when the disease was refractory, from a patient treated with antithyroid drugs. The CDR3 nucleotides are TGTGCCAGCAGTTTTGGGGACAGGGGTATGGGCACTGAAGCTTTCTTT. Its translation: CASSFGDRGMGTEAFF.